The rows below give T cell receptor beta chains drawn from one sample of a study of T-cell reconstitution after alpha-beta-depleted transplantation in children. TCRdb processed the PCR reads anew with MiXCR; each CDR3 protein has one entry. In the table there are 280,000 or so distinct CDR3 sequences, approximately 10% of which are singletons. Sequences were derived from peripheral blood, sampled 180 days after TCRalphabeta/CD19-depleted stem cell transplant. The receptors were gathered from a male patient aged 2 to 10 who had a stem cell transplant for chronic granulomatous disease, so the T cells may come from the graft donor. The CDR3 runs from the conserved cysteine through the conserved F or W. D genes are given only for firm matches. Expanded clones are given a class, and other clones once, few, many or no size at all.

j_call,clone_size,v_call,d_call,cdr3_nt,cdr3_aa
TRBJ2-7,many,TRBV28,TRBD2,TGTGCCAGCAGTTTAGAGTTTGGGACTAGCGGGAGAAGGGAGCAGTACTTC,CASSLEFGTSGRREQYF
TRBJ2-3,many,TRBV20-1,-,TGCAGTGCCGCCCTCTCCCGGACAGTTACAGATACGCAGTATTTT,CSAALSRTVTDTQYF
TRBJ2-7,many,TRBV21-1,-,TGTGCCAGCAGCAAAGCGTATGGGACTAGCGGGAGAGTTCAGTCCGAGCAGTACTTC,CASSKAYGTSGRVQSEQYF
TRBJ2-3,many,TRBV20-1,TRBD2,TGCAGTGCCGAACTAGCGGGAGTCGATACGCAGTATTTT,CSAELAGVDTQYF
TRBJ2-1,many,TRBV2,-,TGTGCCAGCAGTGGTGACTCCCGTGACAATGAGCAGTTCTTC,CASSGDSRDNEQFF
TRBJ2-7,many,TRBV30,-,TGTGCCTCAGAAACTGACAGCTCCTACGAGCAGTACTTC,CASETDSSYEQYF
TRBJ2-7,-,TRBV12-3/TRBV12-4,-,TGTGCCAGCAGTTCAGGACGTCGGATCTACGAGCAGTACTTC,CASSSGRRIYEQYF
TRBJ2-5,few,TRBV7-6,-,TGTGCCAGCAGCTTGTCTAACCCGGCGACCCAGTACTTC,CASSLSNPATQYF
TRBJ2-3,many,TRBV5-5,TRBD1,TGTGCCAGCAGCTTTATGGGACAGGGAAGTACAGATACGCAGTATTTT,CASSFMGQGSTDTQYF
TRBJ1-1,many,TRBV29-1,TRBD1,TGCAGCGTTGGGGACAGGGCCACTGAAGCTTTCTTT,CSVGDRATEAFF
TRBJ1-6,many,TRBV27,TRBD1,TGTGCCAGCAGAGAAGGCGACAGGGTGGATTCACCCCTCCACTTT,CASREGDRVDSPLHF
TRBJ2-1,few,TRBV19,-,TGTGCCAGTACCAAGGGGGACTCCTACAATGAGCAGTTCTTC,CASTKGDSYNEQFF
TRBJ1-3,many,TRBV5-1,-,TGCGCCAGCAGCTTGGCCGGGGTCTCTGGAAACACCATATATTTT,CASSLAGVSGNTIYF
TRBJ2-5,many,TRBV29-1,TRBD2,TGCAGCCATGGACTAGCGGGAGCCTTCAAGACCCAGTACTTC,CSHGLAGAFKTQYF
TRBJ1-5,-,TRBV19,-,TGTGCCAGTAGTATAGGCGGGGGGGCGGCTCAGCCCCAGCATTTT,CASSIGGGAAQPQHF
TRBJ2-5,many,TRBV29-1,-,TGCAGCGTTGTCTCCGGTGGAGAGACCCAGTACTTC,CSVVSGGETQYF
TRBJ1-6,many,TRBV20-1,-,TGCAGTGCCTACGGTGTTCGAAATTCACCCCTCCACTTT,CSAYGVRNSPLHF
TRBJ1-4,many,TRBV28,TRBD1,TGTGCCAGCAGTCAAGACAGGGGGGGTGAAAAACTGTTTTTT,CASSQDRGGEKLFF
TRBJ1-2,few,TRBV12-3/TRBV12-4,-,TGTGCCAGCAGTTTAGGAGGACAGTATGGCTACACCTTC,CASSLGGQYGYTF
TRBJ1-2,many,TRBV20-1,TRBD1,TGCAGTGTCCTGGGGACAGGAGCGAGAGGCTACACCTTC,CSVLGTGARGYTF
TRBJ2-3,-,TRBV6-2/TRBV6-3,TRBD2,TGTGCCAGCAGTTCGGGACTAGGAACAGATACGCAGTATTTT,CASSSGLGTDTQYF
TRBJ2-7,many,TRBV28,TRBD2,TGTGCCAGCAGTTTTCCAGGGAGGGGTGAGCAGTACTTC,CASSFPGRGEQYF
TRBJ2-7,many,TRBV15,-,TGTGCCACCAGCAGAATCCCGGGGCCCTACGAGCAGTACTTC,CATSRIPGPYEQYF
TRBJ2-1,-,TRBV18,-,TGTGCCAGCTCACCTACCGCGGTTAATGAGCAGTTCTTC,CASSPTAVNEQFF
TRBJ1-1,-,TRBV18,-,TGTGCCAGCTCACCACCGCAGGGTACGAACACTGAAGCTTTCTTT,CASSPPQGTNTEAFF
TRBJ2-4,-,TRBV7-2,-,TGTGCCAGCTCGCCGGACTCCCTAGCCAAAAACATTCAGTACTTC,CASSPDSLAKNIQYF
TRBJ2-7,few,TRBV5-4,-,TGTGCCAGCAGCTTGCCCGGACCCTTGAACGAGCAGTACTTC,CASSLPGPLNEQYF
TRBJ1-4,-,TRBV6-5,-,TGTGCCAGCAGTTACCAGAGAGGGACCCCTAATGAAAAACTGTTTTTT,CASSYQRGTPNEKLFF
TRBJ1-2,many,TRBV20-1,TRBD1,TGTTCGCATCGGACAGGCTATGGCTACACCTTC,CSHRTGYGYTF
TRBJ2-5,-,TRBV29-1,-,TGCAGCGTTGTTGTTTCGGAGACCCAGTACTTC,CSVVVSETQYF
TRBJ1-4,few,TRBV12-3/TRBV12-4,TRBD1,TGTGCCAGCAGCGACAGGGACGGGCGGGAAAAACTGTTTTTT,CASSDRDGREKLFF